One and the same sample provided the 13 T cell receptor beta chains below, sequenced in a study of T cells expressing NK-cell markers. TCRdb re-called the 5' RACE reads and catalogs CDR3 proteins one per entry, DNA excluded. There are roughly 170,000 distinct CDR3 sequences in the sample, with approximately 17% held by the top ten. The specimen was blood T cells: a sorted CD56 or NKG2C T cell subset, CD4+ or CD8+ T cells, or bulk PBMC T cells (not recorded which). These receptors originate from a woman between 18 and 75 years old in good health.

The chain has TRBV28 and TRBJ1-1; TCRdb's D gene call, TRBD1, goes unchecked for lack of DNA. Germline V CDR1 and CDR2: MDHEN, SYDVKM. This CDR3 region has 13 residues. CDR3 protein: CASSHGQSAEAFF.

The rearrangement links TRBV4-1 to TRBJ1-5; TCRdb lists TRBD1, though no DNA is available to test this call. Germline lookup yields CDR1 MGHRA and CDR2 YSYEKL. This CDR3 spans 16 amino acids. CDR3 sequence reads: CASSQVGGAHGQPQHF.

The CDR3 region is CSARFSGATDTQYF. The chain employs TRBV20-1 and TRBJ2-3; TCRdb selects TRBD1, and the lack of DNA leaves this call unchecked. The CDR3 has 14 amino acids. Germline V CDR1 and CDR2: DFQATT, SNEGSKA (reference sequence).

V usage is TRBV20-1 and J usage is TRBJ2-5. The germline V gene encodes CDR1 DFQATT and CDR2 SNEGSKA (reference sequence). The CDR3 sequence is 13 residues long. The CDR3 loop reads CSARFSGQETQYF.

The chain employs TRBV7-9 and TRBJ2-1; TCRdb's D call, TRBD1, is unchecked because there is no DNA. CDR3 length: 15 amino acids. Germline CDR1 is SEHNR and CDR2 is FQNEAQ (reference sequence). The CDR3 reads CASRGRQDRVDEQFF.

The V call is TRBV20-1, the J call TRBJ2-1; absent DNA, TCRdb's TRBD2 call cannot be checked. Germline CDR1 and CDR2: DFQATT and SNEGSKA (reference sequence). The CDR3 has 15 amino acids. The CDR3 region is CSAASRSGGDNEQFF.

The V call is TRBV3-1, the J call TRBJ1-4. The CDR3 runs 14 residues. Germline CDR1 and CDR2: LGHDT and YNNKEL (reference sequence). This CDR3 is CASSLGRLNEKLFF.

V and J are TRBV20-1 and TRBJ2-5; absent DNA, TCRdb's TRBD2 call cannot be checked. Germline CDR1 DFQATT, CDR2 SNEGSKA (reference sequence). The CDR3 spans 14 residues. The CDR3 reads CSALLAGTKETQYF.

V and J are TRBV29-1 and TRBJ2-4; TCRdb names TRBD1, which stays unverified in the absence of DNA. The CDR3 sequence is 15 residues long. Germline V gene sequence: CDR1 SQVTM, CDR2 ANQGSEA. This chain's CDR3 is CSVEKVQGARNIQYF.

The V and J genes are TRBV20-1 and TRBJ2-3; TCRdb's D gene call, TRBD1, goes unchecked for lack of DNA. CDR3 length equals 16 residues. Germline V gives CDR1 DFQATT, CDR2 SNEGSKA (reference sequence). Here the CDR3 reads CSARKYRGEGTDTQYF.

This rearrangement joins TRBV20-1 to TRBJ1-1. Germline CDR1 reads DFQATT; CDR2 reads SNEGSKA (reference sequence). The CDR3 consists of 15 residues. The CDR3: CSAREMTRYNTEAFF.

J is TRBJ1-3 and V is TRBV3-1. The CDR3 sequence is 13 residues long. Germline V gene data show CDR1 as LGHDT and CDR2 as YNNKEL (reference sequence). CDR3 sequence: CASSQDDGNTIYF.

The chain has TRBV11-2 and TRBJ1-2; TCRdb's assignment of TRBD1 cannot be checked, as there is no DNA. The CDR3 consists of 14 residues. CDR1 and CDR2 from the germline V gene are SGHAT and FQNNGV. The CDR3 is CASSSRAAPKGYTF.